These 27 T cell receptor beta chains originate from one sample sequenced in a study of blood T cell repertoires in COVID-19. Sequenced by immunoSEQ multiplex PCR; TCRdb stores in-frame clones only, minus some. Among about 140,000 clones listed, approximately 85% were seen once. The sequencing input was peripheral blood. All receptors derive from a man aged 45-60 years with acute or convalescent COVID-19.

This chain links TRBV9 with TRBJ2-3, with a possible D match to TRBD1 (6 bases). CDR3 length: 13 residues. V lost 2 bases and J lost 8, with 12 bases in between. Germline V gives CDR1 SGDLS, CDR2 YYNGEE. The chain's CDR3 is CASSVKGELTQYF. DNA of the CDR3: TGTGCCAGCAGCGTCAAGGGGGAGCTTACGCAGTATTTT.

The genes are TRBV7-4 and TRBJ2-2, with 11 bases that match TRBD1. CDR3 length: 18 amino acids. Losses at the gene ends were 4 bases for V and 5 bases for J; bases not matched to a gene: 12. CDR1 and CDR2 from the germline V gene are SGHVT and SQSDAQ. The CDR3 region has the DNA TGTGCCAGCAGCTCCCCCCAGGGACAGGGGGTCCTGACCGGGGAGCTGTTTTTT. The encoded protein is CASSSPQGQGVLTGELFF.

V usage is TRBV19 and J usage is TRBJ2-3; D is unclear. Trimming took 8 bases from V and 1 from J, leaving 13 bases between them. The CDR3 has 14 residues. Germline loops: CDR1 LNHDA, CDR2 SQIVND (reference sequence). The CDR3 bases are TGTGCCAGTGGAAGAGGAGAGGGCACAGATACGCAGTATTTT. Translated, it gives CASGRGEGTDTQYF.

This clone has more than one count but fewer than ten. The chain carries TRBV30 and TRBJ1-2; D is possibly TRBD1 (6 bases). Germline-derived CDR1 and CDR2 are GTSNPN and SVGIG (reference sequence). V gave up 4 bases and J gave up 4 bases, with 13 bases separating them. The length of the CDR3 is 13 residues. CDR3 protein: CAWIWGRGYGYTF. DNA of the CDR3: TGTGCCTGGATTTGGGGGCGAGGCTATGGCTACACCTTC.

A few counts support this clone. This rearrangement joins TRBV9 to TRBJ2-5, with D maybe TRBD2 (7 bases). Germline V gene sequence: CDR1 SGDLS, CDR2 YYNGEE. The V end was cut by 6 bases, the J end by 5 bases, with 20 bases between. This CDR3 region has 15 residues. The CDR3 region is CASTPGGASMETQYF. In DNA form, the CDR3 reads TGTGCCAGCACCCCTGGGGGGGCGTCAATGGAGACCCAGTACTTC.

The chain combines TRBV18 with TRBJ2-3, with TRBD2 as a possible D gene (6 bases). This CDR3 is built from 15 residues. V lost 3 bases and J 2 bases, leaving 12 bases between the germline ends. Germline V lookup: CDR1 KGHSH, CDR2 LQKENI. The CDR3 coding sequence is TGTGCCAGCTCACCTTCTCGGCGGGACACAGATACGCAGTATTTT. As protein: CASSPSRRDTDTQYF. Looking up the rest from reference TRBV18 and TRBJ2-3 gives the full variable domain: NAGVMQNPRHLVRRRGQEARLRCSPMKGHSHVYWYRQLPEEGLKFMVYLQKENIIDESGMPKERFSAEFPKEGPSILRIQQVVRGDSAAYFCASSPSRRDTDTQYFGPGTRLTVL.

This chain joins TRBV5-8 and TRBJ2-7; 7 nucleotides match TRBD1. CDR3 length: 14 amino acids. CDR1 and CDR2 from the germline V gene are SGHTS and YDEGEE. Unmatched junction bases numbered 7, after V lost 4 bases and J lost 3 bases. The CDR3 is CASSPRQGSYEQYF. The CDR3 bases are TGTGCCAGCAGCCCACGACAGGGTAGCTACGAGCAGTACTTC.

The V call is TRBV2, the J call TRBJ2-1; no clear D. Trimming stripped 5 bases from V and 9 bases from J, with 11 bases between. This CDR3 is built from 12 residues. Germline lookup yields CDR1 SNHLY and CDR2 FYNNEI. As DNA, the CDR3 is TGTGCCAGCAGTAATGACTCGGGTGAGCAGTTCTTC. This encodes CASSNDSGEQFF. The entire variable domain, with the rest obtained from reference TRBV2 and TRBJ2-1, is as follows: EPEVTQTPSHQVTQMGQEVILRCVPISNHLYFYWYRQILGQKVEFLVSFYNNEISEKSEIFDDQFSVERPDGSNFTLKIRSTKLEDSAMYFCASSNDSGEQFFGPGTRLTVL.

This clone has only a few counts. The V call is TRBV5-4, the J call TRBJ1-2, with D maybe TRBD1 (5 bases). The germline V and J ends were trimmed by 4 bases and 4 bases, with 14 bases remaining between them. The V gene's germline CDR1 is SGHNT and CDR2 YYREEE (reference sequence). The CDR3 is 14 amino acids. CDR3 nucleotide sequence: TGTGCCAGCAGCGGGGAGGGTGGGGCCTATGGCTACACCTTC. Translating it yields CASSGEGGAYGYTF. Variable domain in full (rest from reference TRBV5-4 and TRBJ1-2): ETGVTQSPTHLIKTRGQQVTLRCSSQSGHNTVSWYQQALGQGPQFIFQYYREEENGRGNFPPRFSGLQFPNYSSELNVNALELDDSALYLCASSGEGGAYGYTFGSGTRLTVV.

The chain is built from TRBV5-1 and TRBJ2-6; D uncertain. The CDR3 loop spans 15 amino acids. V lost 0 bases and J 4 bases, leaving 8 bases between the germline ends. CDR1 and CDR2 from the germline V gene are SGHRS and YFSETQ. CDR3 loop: CASSLARIGANVLTF. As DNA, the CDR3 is TGCGCCAGCAGCTTGGCGAGAATCGGGGCCAACGTCCTGACTTTC.

In DNA form, the CDR3 reads TGTGCCAGCTCACCTACAGGGCAGAACACCGGGGAGCTGTTTTTT. This encodes CASSPTGQNTGELFF. This chain joins TRBV18 and TRBJ2-2, with TRBD1 as a possible D gene (6 bases). The CDR3 runs to 15 residues. Trimming shortened V by 3 bases and J by 1 base, and 9 bases separated the two germline ends. Germline V CDR1 and CDR2: KGHSH, LQKENI.

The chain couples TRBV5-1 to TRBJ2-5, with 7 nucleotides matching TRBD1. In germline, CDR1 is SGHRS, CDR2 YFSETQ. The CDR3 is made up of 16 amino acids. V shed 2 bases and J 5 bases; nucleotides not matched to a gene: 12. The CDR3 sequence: CASSLHPDRVAETQYF. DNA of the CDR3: TGCGCCAGCAGCTTACACCCAGACAGGGTCGCGGAGACCCAGTACTTC.

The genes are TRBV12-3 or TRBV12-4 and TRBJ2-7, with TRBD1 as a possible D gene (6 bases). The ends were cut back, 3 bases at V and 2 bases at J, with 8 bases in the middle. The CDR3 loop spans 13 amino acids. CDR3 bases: TGTGCCAGCAGTTTCGGACAGACCTACGAGCAGTACTTC. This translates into CASSFGQTYEQYF.

CDR3 sequence (DNA): TGTGCCAGCAGCTCCTCGGGACTAGAGAAGTTCTTC. Amino acids: CASSSSGLEKFF. The chain employs TRBV7-2 and TRBJ2-1, with 8 bases lining up with TRBD2. The CDR3 loop spans 12 amino acids. The junction had 7 bases not matched to a gene; V was cut back by 4 bases and J by 14 bases. Germline V gene lookup returns CDR1 SGHTA and CDR2 FQGNSA.

CDR3 region: CASISKGETQYF. CDR3 nucleotides: TGTGCCAGCATATCGAAGGGGGAGACCCAGTACTTC. The chain links TRBV3-1 (or the pseudogene TRBV3-2) to TRBJ2-5, with D possibly TRBD1 on 5 matching bases. The CDR3 runs 12 residues. V was shortened by 7 bases and J by 5 bases, with 11 bases between the two germline ends. CDR1 is LGHDT, CDR2 YNNKEL, per germline (reference sequence).

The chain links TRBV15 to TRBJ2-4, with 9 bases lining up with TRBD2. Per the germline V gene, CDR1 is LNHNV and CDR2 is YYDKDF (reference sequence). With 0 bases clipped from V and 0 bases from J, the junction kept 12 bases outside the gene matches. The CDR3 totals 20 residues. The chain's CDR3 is CATSRDLGRGGLLAKNIQYF. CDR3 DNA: TGTGCCACCAGCAGAGATCTTGGGCGGGGGGGCCTTCTAGCCAAAAACATTCAGTACTTC.

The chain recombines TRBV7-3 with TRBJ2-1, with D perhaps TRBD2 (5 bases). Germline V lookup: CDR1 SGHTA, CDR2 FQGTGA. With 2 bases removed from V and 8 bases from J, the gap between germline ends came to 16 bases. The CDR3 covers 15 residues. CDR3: CASSLSSGTAYEQFF. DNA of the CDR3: TGTGCCAGCAGCTTATCCAGCGGTACGGCGTATGAGCAGTTCTTC.

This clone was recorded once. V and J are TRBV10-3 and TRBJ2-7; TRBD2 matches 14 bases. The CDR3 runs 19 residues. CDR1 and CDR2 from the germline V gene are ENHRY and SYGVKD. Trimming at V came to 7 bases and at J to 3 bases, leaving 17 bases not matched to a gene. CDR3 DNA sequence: TGTGCCATCAAGGGCCGACTAGCGGGAGGGACACTAAGAAGCTACGAGCAGTACTTC. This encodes CAIKGRLAGGTLRSYEQYF.

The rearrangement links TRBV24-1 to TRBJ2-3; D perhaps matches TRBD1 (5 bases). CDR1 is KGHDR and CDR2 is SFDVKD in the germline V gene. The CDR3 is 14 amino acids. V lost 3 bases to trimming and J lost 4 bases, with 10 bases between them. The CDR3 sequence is CATSDTAGSDTQYF. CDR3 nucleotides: TGTGCCACCAGTGATACTGCAGGGTCAGATACGCAGTATTTT.

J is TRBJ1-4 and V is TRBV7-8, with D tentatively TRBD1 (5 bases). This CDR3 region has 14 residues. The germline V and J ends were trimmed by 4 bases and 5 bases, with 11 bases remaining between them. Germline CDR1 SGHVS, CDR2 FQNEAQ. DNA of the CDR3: TGTGCCAGCAGCTGGGGCAGGGAAAATGAAAAACTGTTTTTT. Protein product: CASSWGRENEKLFF.

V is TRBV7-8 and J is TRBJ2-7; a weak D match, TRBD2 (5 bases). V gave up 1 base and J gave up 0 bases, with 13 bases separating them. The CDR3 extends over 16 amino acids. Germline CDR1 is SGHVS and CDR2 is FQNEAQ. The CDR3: CASSLGGPRYSYEQYF. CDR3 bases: TGTGCCAGCAGCTTAGGCGGGCCTCGGTACTCCTACGAGCAGTACTTC. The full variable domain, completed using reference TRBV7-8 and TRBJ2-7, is GAGVSQSPRYKVAKRGQDVALRCDPISGHVSLFWYQQALGQGPEFLTYFQNEAQLDKSGLPSDRFFAERPEGSVSTLKIQRTQQEDSAVYLCASSLGGPRYSYEQYFGPGTRLTVT.

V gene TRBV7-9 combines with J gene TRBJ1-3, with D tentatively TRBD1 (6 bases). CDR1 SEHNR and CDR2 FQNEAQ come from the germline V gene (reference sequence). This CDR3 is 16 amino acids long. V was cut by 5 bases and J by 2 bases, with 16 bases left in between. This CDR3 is CASSPGGRGAGNTIYF. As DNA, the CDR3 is TGTGCCAGCAGCCCGGGGGGCAGGGGAGCTGGAAACACCATATATTTT.

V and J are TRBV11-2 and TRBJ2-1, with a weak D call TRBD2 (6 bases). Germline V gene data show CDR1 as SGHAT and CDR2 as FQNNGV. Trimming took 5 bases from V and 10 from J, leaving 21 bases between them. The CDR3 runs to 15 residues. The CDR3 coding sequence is TGTGCCAGCAGCCGCAGCGGGCTGGGCGAAAAAGAGCAGTTCTTC. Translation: CASSRSGLGEKEQFF.

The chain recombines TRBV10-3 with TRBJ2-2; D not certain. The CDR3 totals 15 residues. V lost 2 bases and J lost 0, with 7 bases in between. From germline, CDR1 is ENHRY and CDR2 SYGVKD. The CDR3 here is CAISEGRTNTGELFF. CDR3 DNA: TGTGCCATCAGTGAGGGCAGAACGAACACCGGGGAGCTGTTTTTT.

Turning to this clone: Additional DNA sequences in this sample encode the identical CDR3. The CDR3 sequence: CASSVAGDSYNEQFF. The CDR3 coding sequence is TGTGCCAGCAGCGTAGCGGGGGACTCCTACAATGAGCAGTTCTTC. V gene TRBV9 combines with J gene TRBJ2-1; D is perhaps TRBD2 (6 bases). Germline V CDR1 and CDR2: SGDLS, YYNGEE. This CDR3 comprises 15 residues. Deletions cut 0 bases from V and 0 bases from J, with 7 bases between.

The CDR3 reads CASSRDRGQPQHF. DNA for the CDR3: TGTGCCAGTTCTAGAGACAGGGGTCAGCCCCAGCATTTT. The chain uses TRBV5-8 and TRBJ1-5; 8 nucleotides agree with TRBD1. Per germline, CDR1 SGHTS and CDR2 YDEGEE. Unmatched junction bases numbered 7, after V lost 8 bases and J lost 6 bases. The CDR3 is 13 amino acids.

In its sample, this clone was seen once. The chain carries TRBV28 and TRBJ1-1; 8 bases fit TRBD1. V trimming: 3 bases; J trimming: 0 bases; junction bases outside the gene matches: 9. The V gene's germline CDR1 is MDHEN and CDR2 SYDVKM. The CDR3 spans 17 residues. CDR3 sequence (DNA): TGTGCCAGCAGTTTGACCGACAGGGGACCCATGAACACTGAAGCTTTCTTT. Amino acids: CASSLTDRGPMNTEAFF.